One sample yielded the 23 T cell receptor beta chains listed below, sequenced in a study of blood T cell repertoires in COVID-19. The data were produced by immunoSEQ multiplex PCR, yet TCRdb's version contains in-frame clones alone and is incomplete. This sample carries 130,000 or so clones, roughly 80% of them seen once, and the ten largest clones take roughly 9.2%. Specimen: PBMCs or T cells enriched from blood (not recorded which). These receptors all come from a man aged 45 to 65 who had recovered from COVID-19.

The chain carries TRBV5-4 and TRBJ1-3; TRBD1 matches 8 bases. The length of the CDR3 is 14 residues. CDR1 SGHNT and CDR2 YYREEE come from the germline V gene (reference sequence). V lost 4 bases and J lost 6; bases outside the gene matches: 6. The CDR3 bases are TGTGCCAGCAGCCTCGGACAGGGAGCAAACACCATATATTTT. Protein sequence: CASSLGQGANTIYF. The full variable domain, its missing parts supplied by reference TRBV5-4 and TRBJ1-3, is ETGVTQSPTHLIKTRGQQVTLRCSSQSGHNTVSWYQQALGQGPQFIFQYYREEENGRGNFPPRFSGLQFPNYSSELNVNALELDDSALYLCASSLGQGANTIYFGEGSWLTVV.

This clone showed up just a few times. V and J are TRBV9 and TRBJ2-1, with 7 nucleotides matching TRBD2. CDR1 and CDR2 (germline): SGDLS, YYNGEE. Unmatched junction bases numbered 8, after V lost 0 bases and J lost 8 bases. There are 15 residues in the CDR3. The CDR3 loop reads CASSVARAGLDEQFF. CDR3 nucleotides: TGTGCCAGCAGCGTAGCAAGAGCGGGGTTGGATGAGCAGTTCTTC.

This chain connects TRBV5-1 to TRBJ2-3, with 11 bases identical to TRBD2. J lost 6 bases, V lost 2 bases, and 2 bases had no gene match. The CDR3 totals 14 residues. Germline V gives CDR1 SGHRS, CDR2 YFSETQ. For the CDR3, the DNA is TGCGCCAGCAGCTTTAGCGGGGGGGTGGATACGCAGTATTTT. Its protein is CASSFSGGVDTQYF.

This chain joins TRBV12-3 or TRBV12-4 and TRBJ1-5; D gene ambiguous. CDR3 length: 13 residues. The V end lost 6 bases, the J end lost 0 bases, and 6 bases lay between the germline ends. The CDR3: CASSRISNQPQHF. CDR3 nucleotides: TGTGCCAGCAGCAGGATTAGCAATCAGCCCCAGCATTTT.

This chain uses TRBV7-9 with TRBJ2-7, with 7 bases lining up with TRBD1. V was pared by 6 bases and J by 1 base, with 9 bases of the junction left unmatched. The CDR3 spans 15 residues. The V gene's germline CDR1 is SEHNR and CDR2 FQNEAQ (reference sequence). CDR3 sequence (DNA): TGTGCCAGCAGTTCACAGGGGAGACCTTCCTACGAGCAGTACTTC. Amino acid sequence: CASSSQGRPSYEQYF.

CDR3 sequence: CASSYAVEGARGYTF. The CDR3 DNA follows: TGTGCCAGCAGTTACGCAGTCGAGGGGGCCCGTGGCTACACCTTC. The chain uses TRBV6-2 or TRBV6-3 and TRBJ1-2; 7 bases line up with TRBD1. Looked up from germline, CDR1 is MNHEY and CDR2 is SVGEGT. The CDR3 spans 15 residues. Trimming at V came to 2 bases and at J to 7 bases, leaving 10 bases not matched to a gene.

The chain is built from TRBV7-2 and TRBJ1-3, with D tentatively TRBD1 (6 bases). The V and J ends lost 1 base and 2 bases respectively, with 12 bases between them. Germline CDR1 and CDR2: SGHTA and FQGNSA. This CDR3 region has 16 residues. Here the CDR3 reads CASSLVTGRTGNTIYF. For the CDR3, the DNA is TGTGCCAGCAGCTTAGTCACAGGGCGTACTGGAAACACCATATATTTT.

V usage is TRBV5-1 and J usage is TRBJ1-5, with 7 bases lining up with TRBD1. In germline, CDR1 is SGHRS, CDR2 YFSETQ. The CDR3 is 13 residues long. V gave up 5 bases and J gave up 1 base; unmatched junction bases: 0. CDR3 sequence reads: CASRQGSNQPQHF. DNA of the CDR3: TGCGCCAGCAGACAGGGGAGCAATCAGCCCCAGCATTTT.

CDR3 sequence reads: CASSLGLMNTEAFF. In nucleotides, the CDR3 is TGTGCCAGCAGCCTGGGACTTATGAACACTGAAGCTTTCTTT. The chain couples TRBV3-1 (or the pseudogene TRBV3-2) to TRBJ1-1, with a tentative D call TRBD1 (5 bases). Germline CDR1 is LGHDT and CDR2 is YNNKEL (reference sequence). Trimming took off 4 bases at V and 0 bases at J, with 9 bases between the two ends. The CDR3 totals 14 residues.

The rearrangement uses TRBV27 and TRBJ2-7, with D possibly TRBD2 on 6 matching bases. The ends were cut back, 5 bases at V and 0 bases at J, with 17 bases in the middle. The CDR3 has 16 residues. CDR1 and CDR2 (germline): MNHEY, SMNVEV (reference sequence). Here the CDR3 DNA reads TGTGCCAGCAGTCCACGACTAGGTCGGAGCTCCTACGAGCAGTACTTC. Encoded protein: CASSPRLGRSSYEQYF.

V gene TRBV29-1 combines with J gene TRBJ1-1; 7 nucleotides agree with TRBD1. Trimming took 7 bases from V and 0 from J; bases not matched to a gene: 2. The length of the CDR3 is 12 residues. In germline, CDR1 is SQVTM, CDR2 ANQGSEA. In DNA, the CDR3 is TGCAGCGACGACAGGGTGAACACTGAAGCTTTCTTT. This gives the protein CSDDRVNTEAFF. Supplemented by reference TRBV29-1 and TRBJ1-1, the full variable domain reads SAVISQKPSRDICQRGTSLTIQCQVDSQVTMMFWYRQQPGQSLTLIATANQGSEATYESGFVIDKFPISRPNLTFSTLTVSNMSPEDSSIYLCSDDRVNTEAFFGQGTRLTVV.

The CDR3 nucleotides are TGTGCCAGCAGTAAGGCGGGGGCTTCAGATACGCAGTATTTT. The encoded protein is CASSKAGASDTQYF. The chain is built from TRBV25-1 and TRBJ2-3, with a possible D match to TRBD2 (7 bases). This CDR3 is 14 amino acids long. V was pared by 5 bases and J by 4 bases, with 13 bases between. The V gene's germline CDR1 is MGHDK and CDR2 SYGVNS.

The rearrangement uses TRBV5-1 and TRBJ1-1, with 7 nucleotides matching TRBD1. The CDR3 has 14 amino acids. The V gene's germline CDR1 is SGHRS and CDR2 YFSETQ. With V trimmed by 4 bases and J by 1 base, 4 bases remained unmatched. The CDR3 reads CASSPRTGNTEAFF. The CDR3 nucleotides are TGCGCCAGCAGCCCCCGGACAGGGAACACTGAAGCTTTCTTT.

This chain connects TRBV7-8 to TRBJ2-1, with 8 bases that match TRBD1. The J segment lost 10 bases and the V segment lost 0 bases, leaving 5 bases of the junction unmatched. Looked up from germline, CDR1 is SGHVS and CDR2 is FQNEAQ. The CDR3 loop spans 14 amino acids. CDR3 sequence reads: CASSLAGRTGEQFF. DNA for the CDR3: TGTGCCAGCAGCTTAGCGGGCAGGACAGGGGAGCAGTTCTTC.

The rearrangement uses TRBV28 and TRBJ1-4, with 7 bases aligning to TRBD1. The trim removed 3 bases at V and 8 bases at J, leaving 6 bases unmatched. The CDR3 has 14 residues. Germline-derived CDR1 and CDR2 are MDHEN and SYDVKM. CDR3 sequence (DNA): TGTGCCAGCAGTTTGGGTAGGGGGCACGAAAAACTGTTTTTT. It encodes CASSLGRGHEKLFF.

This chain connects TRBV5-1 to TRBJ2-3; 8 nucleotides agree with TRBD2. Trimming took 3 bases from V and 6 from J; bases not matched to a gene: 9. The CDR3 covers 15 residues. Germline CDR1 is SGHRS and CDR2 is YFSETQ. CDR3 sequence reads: CASSSGAGLGDTQYF. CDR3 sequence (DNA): TGCGCCAGCAGCTCAGGAGCGGGACTAGGGGATACGCAGTATTTT.

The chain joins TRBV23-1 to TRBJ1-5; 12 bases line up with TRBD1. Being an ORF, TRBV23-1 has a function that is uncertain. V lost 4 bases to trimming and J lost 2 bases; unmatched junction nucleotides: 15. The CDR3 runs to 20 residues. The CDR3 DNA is TGCGCCAGCAGTCTCGAGGAACCGGGACAGGGGGCCGGTTGCAATCAGCCCCAGCATTTT. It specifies CASSLEEPGQGAGCNQPQHF.

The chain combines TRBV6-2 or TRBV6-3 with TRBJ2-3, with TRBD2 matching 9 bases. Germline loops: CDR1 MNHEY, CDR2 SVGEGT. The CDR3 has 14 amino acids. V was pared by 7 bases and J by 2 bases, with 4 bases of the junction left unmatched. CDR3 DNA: TGTGCCAGCAACCCTAGCGGGGACACAGATACGCAGTATTTT. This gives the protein CASNPSGDTDTQYF.

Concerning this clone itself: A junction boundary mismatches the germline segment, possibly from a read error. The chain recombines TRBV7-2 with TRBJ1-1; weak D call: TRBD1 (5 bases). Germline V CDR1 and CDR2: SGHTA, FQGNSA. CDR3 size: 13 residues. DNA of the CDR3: TGTGCCAGCAGCTTTCAGGGTAACATTGAAGCTTTCTTT. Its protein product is CASSFQGNIEAFF.

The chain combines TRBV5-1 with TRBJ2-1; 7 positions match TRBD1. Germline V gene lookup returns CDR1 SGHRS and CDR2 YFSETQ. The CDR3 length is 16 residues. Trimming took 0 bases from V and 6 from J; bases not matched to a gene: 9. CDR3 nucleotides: TGCGCCAGCAGCTTGGCCGGGACAGTCTTAGGCAATGAGCAGTTCTTC. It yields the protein CASSLAGTVLGNEQFF.

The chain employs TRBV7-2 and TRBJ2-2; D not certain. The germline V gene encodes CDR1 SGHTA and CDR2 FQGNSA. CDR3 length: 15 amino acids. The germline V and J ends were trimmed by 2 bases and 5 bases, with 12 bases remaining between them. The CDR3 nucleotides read TGTGCCAGCAGCTTATCCCAGTCCTCGACCGGGGAGCTGTTTTTT. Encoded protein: CASSLSQSSTGELFF. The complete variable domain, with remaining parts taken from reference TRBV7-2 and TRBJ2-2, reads GAGVSQSPSNKVTEKGKDVELRCDPISGHTALYWYRQSLGQGLEFLIYFQGNSAPDKSGLPSDRFSAERTGGSVSTLTIQRTQQEDSAVYLCASSLSQSSTGELFFGEGSRLTVL.

For the CDR3, the DNA is TGTGCCAGCAGCTACCTCAGGCAAACTAATGAAAAACTGTTTTTT. Its translation is CASSYLRQTNEKLFF. V is TRBV6-4 and J is TRBJ1-4; D is undetermined. This CDR3 comprises 15 residues. Germline-derived CDR1 and CDR2 are MRHNA and SNTAGT. With 6 bases removed from V and 1 base from J, the gap between germline ends came to 12 bases.

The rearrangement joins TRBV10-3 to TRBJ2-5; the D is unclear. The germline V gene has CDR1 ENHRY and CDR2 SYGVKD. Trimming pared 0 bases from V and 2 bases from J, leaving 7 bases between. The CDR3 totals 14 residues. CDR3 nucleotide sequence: TGTGCCATCAGTGAGTCTCAACTACAAGAGACCCAGTACTTC. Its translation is CAISESQLQETQYF.